The present TCR beta chain was sequenced within a study of blood T cell repertoires in COVID-19. Sequencing used immunoSEQ multiplex PCR; TCRdb keeps in-frame clones, though not all of them. There are 200,000 or so clones in the sample; around 84% occur only once, and around 6.5% lies in the top ten. The CDR3 is made up of 14 amino acids. Germline V gene sequence: CDR1 SGHAT, CDR2 FQNNGV. J was trimmed by 4 bases and V by 5 bases; bases with no gene match: 6. The sequence was collected from a man older than 75 with acute or convalescent COVID-19. V and J are TRBV11-2 and TRBJ2-7, with 9 bases matching TRBD1. The sample was peripheral blood. CDR3 bases: TGTGCCAGCAGCAAATACAGGGGGCGGTACGAGCAGTACTTC. It encodes CASSKYRGRYEQYF.